This TCR beta chain was documented in a study of cytomegalovirus exposure and HLA in healthy donors. The donors were part of the validation cohort, which consisted of approximately 110 subjects and was separate from the first cohort of 666 subjects. Notes on the study in general: Among TCR sequences, most were rare, though some public TCRs appeared in many donors. For cytomegalovirus status, the classifier reportedly gave diagnoses with high specificity and sensitivity. According to the study, around 150 TCR beta chains were cytomegalovirus-associated.

A note on this clone: No antigen is known for it.

This CDR3 comprises 15 residues. CDR1 MGHRA and CDR2 YSYEKL come from the germline V gene. The J segment lost 4 bases and the V segment lost 0 bases, leaving 4 bases of the junction unmatched. The table came from immunoSEQ multiplex PCR; TCRdb's copy has only in-frame clones and leaves some out. The data contain roughly 65,000 clones, about 92% of them singletons. The rearrangement joins TRBV4-1 to TRBJ1-2, with 8 positions matching TRBD1. The clonotype originates from a man aged 18 to 29 in good health and CMV-seropositive. Sequencing was carried out using PBMCs. CDR3 DNA sequence: TGCGCCAGCAGCCAAGACAGGGGGCGCATCTATGGCTACACCTTC. This codes for CASSQDRGRIYGYTF.